A selection of T cell receptor beta chains follows, all from one sample in a study of T cells in Graves' hyperthyroidism and ophthalmopathy. Each CDR3 protein gets one entry after TCRdb re-called the multiplex PCR reads with MiXCR. The data hold a few hundred thousand distinct CDR3 sequences, with less than 20% observed a single time. Sequenced: blood. These receptors were obtained from a woman younger than 35 with Graves' hyperthyroidism. CDR3s leave out the opening cysteine and the closing phenylalanine or tryptophan. A D gene is named only where the DNA matches it firmly.

V gene	D gene	J gene	CDR3 protein
TRBV3-1	TRBD1	TRBJ2-7	ASNQGAHEQY
TRBV4-1	.	TRBJ1-1	ASSQQALLNTEAF
TRBV5-1	.	TRBJ2-1	ASSLTNEQF
TRBV7-2	TRBD2	TRBJ2-3	ASSYSGGGGDTQY
TRBV28	TRBD1	TRBJ2-3	ASTTGDRPDTQY
TRBV29-1	TRBD1	TRBJ1-1	SARAAVGIGGSGAF
TRBV25-1	.	TRBJ1-5	ASSDSRASNQPQH
TRBV4-2	TRBD1	TRBJ2-1	ASSQGDRGQREQF
TRBV4-3	.	TRBJ1-2	ASSQMTVSHGYT
TRBV27	.	TRBJ1-6	ASSPRGHNSPLH
TRBV7-9	.	TRBJ2-2	ASSLPAETGTGELF
TRBV13	TRBD1	TRBJ2-7	ASSADRGREQY
TRBV28	.	TRBJ2-2	ASSFPGPGELF
TRBV7-3	TRBD1	TRBJ1-6	ASSLEGADSPLH
TRBV7-2	.	TRBJ2-5	ASRGNLLKTQY
TRBV7-2	.	TRBJ2-3	ASSLFVSTDTQY
TRBV28	.	TRBJ2-5	ASSLGGFGETQY
TRBV5-4	.	TRBJ1-2	ASVAQGRDYGYT
TRBV10-3	.	TRBJ2-2	AISESIYQGSTGELF
TRBV12-3/TRBV12-4	TRBD2	TRBJ2-2	ASSLRYRAGGYTGELF
TRBV29-1	TRBD2	TRBJ2-3	SVGGDSGSRTDTQY
TRBV6-1	.	TRBJ2-2	ASSRTESTGELF
TRBV3-1	TRBD1	TRBJ2-1	ASSLTGTGVEQF
TRBV7-8	.	TRBJ2-1	ASMAVREQF
TRBV28	TRBD1	TRBJ2-2	ASSETGPGELF
TRBV7-6	TRBD2	TRBJ2-1	ASSLAIELAGEQF
TRBV20-1	TRBD2	TRBJ2-3	SAILAGGTDTQY
TRBV29-1	TRBD1	TRBJ1-1	SVLTGQNTEAF
TRBV2	TRBD1	TRBJ2-5	ASSPGTGFRETQY
TRBV19	TRBD1	TRBJ2-1	ASSGTGGFSEQF
TRBV24-1	TRBD1	TRBJ2-6	ATSDAGTGKSGANVLT